One and the same sample provided the 9 T cell receptor beta chains below, sequenced in a study of T-cell memory formation after mild COVID-19. MiXCR, applied by TCRdb to the 5' RACE reads, yields one record per CDR3 protein. The sample lists 89,000 or so distinct CDR3 sequences, 13% seen once, with around two fifths in the top ten. Material: PBMCs or a T cell subset sorted from them (not recorded which). The receptors shown here come from a young man who had mild COVID-19 (a few samples of this study predate the infection). Cell type and time point are not known.

This clonotype occurred a few times. The rearrangement links TRBV4-1 to TRBJ1-1; D not resolved. The germline V and J ends were trimmed by 2 bases and 7 bases, with 11 bases remaining between them. CDR1 MGHRA and CDR2 YSYEKL come from the germline V gene. The length of the CDR3 is 13 residues. For the CDR3, the DNA is TGCGCCAGCAGCCAAAGACTCGAGGGTGAAGCTTTCTTT. Amino acids: CASSQRLEGEAFF.

At least ten counts were recorded for this clonotype. V gene TRBV5-1 combines with J gene TRBJ2-1; D remains ambiguous. CDR1 is SGHRS, CDR2 YFSETQ, per germline. The CDR3 loop spans 13 amino acids. V was shortened by 0 bases and J by 6 bases, with 7 bases between the two germline ends. CDR3 region: CASSLGLSNEQFF. The DNA for the CDR3 is TGCGCCAGCAGCTTGGGGTTGAGCAATGAGCAGTTCTTC.

This clonotype was picked up a small number of times. The genes are TRBV12-3 or TRBV12-4 and TRBJ1-4; D perhaps matches TRBD1 (6 bases). This CDR3 is 14 amino acids long. V dropped 3 bases and J dropped 8 bases, with 13 bases sitting between them. For the CDR3, the DNA is TGTGCCAGCAGTTTCAGGGGCAGTGGGGAAAAACTGTTTTTT. Its protein product is CASSFRGSGEKLFF.

This clonotype was seen a few times. The genes are TRBV7-9 and TRBJ1-5; no firm D call. V shed 1 base and J shed 6 bases, with 7 bases lying between them. Germline V gene data show CDR1 as SEHNR and CDR2 as FQNEAQ (reference sequence). This CDR3 region has 13 residues. Here the CDR3 DNA reads TGTGCCAGCAGCTTAGGGCTGGGTCAGCCCCAGCATTTT. It specifies CASSLGLGQPQHF.

This clonotype has a count of ten or more. The genes are TRBV12-3 or TRBV12-4 and TRBJ2-5, with 14 nucleotides matching TRBD2. The CDR3 is 16 residues long. Unmatched junction bases numbered 6, after V lost 7 bases and J lost 2 bases. The CDR3 region is CASTSGTSGGQETQYF. In nucleotides, the CDR3 is TGTGCCAGCACCTCCGGGACTAGCGGGGGACAAGAGACCCAGTACTTC.

The chain uses TRBV7-3 and TRBJ2-5; TRBD2 might be the D (5 bases). This CDR3 is built from 16 residues. Germline V CDR1 and CDR2: SGHTA, FQGTGA. Trimming took 1 base from V and 7 from J, leaving 19 bases between them. The CDR3 DNA follows: TGTGCCAGCAGCTTAATCCCCCCCGGGGAAGGAGGGACCCAGTACTTC. As protein: CASSLIPPGEGGTQYF. Variable domain in full (rest from reference TRBV7-3 and TRBJ2-5): GAGVSQTPSNKVTEKGKYVELRCDPISGHTALYWYRQSLGQGPEFLIYFQGTGAADDSGLPNDRFFAVRPEGSVSTLKIQRTERGDSAVYLCASSLIPPGEGGTQYFGPGTRLLVL.

The chain combines TRBV6-6 with TRBJ2-3; 11 nucleotides match TRBD2. The length of the CDR3 is 14 residues. CDR1 and CDR2 from the germline V gene are MNHNY and SVGAGI (reference sequence). The trim removed 8 bases at V and 2 bases at J, leaving 3 bases unmatched. The CDR3 DNA is TGTGCCAGCGGGACTAGCGGAACCACAGATACGCAGTATTTT. Translating gives CASGTSGTTDTQYF.

The chain couples TRBV10-2 to TRBJ2-7, with 7 bases matching TRBD2. The CDR3 sequence is 14 residues long. V lost 4 bases and J lost 4; bases outside the gene matches: 7. Germline-derived CDR1 and CDR2 are WSHSY and SAAADI. The CDR3 region is CASSVERETYEQYF. Here the CDR3 DNA reads TGCGCCAGCAGTGTTGAGCGGGAAACTTACGAGCAGTACTTC.

The rearrangement uses TRBV7-2 and TRBJ1-2; the D gene is possibly TRBD1 (6 bases). Germline values: CDR1 SGHTA, CDR2 FQGNSA. Trimming stripped 2 bases from V and 1 base from J, with 17 bases between. The CDR3 totals 17 residues. CDR3 coding DNA: TGTGCCAGCAGCTTAAGGGCTCCAACAGGGATTAACTATGGCTACACCTTC. Its translation: CASSLRAPTGINYGYTF.